This note documents a single T cell receptor beta chain sequence. Sequenced by immunoSEQ multiplex PCR; TCRdb stores in-frame clones only, minus some. The sample shows 390,000 or so clones, about 93% of them seen only once. Germline lookup yields CDR1 MDHEN and CDR2 SYDVKM. V was cut by 7 bases and J by 5 bases, with 15 bases left in between. CDR3 size: 14 residues. This entry is derived from a study of control samples from healthy donors and cancer patients. The sequencing input was PBMCs. The receptor's source is a man aged 40-55 years with head and neck cancer. The chain combines TRBV28 with TRBJ1-5, with D possibly TRBD1 on 6 matching bases. The CDR3 DNA is TGTGCCAGCACCCCCGGGGGGGGCGATCAGCCCCAGCATTTT. Translated, it gives CASTPGGGDQPQHF.